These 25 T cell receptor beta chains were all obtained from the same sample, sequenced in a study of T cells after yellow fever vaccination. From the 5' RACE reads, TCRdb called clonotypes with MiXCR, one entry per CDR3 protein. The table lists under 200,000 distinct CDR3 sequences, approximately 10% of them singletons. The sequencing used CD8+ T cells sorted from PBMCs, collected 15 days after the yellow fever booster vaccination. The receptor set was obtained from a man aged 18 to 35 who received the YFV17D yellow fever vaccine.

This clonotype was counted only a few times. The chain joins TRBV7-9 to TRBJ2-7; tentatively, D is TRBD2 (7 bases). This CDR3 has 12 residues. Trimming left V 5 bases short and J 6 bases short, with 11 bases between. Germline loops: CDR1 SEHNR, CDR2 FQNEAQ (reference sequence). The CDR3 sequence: CASSHGGREQYF. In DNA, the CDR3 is TGTGCCAGCAGCCACGGGGGGCGCGAGCAGTACTTC.

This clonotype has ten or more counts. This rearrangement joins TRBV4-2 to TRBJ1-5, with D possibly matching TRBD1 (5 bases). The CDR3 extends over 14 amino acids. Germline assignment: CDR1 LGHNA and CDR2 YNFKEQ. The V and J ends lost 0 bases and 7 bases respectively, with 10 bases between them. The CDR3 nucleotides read TGTGCCAGCAGCCAAGAGCAGGGAGACCAGCCCCAGCATTTT. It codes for CASSQEQGDQPQHF.

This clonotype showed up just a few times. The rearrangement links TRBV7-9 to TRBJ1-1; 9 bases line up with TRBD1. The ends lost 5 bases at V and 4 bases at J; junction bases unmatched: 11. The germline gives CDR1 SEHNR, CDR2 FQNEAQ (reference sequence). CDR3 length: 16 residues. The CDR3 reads CASSARDRVFSTEAFF. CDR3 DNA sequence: TGTGCCAGCAGCGCCCGGGACAGGGTTTTTAGCACTGAAGCTTTCTTT.

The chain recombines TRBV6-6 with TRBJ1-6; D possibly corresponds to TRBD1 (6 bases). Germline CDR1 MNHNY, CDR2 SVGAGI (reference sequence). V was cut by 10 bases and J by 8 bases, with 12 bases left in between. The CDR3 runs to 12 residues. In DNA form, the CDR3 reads TGTGCCACTTCCGAGGGGGATTCACCCCTCCACTTT. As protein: CATSEGDSPLHF.

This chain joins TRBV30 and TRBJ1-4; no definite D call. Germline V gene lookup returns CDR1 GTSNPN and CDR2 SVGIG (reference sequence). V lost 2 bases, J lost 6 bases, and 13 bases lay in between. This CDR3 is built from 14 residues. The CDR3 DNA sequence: TGTGCCTGGAGTTCCGGGAGGCTTGATGAAAAACTGTTTTTT. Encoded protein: CAWSSGRLDEKLFF.

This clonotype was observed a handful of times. The CDR3 reads CASSLARLAGGSYEQYF. The DNA of the CDR3 is TGTGCCAGCAGCTTAGCGCGTCTAGCGGGGGGCTCCTACGAGCAGTACTTC. This chain links TRBV7-9 with TRBJ2-7; TRBD2 matches 11 bases. V trimming: 0 bases; J trimming: 0 bases; junction bases outside the gene matches: 4. In germline, CDR1 is SEHNR, CDR2 FQNEAQ (reference sequence). The CDR3 is made up of 17 amino acids. The whole variable domain, filled in from reference TRBV7-9 and TRBJ2-7, reads DTGVSQNPRHKITKRGQNVTFRCDPISEHNRLYWYRQTLGQGPEFLTYFQNEAQLEKSRLLSDRFSAERPKGSFSTLEIQRTEQGDSAMYLCASSLARLAGGSYEQYFGPGTRLTVT.

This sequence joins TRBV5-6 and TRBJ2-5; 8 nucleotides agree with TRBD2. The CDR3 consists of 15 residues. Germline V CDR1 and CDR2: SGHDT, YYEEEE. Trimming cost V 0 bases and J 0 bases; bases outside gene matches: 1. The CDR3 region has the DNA TGTGCCAGCAGCTTGGGCGGGGGGAACCAAGAGACCCAGTACTTC. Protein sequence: CASSLGGGNQETQYF. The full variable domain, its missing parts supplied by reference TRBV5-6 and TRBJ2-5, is DAGVTQSPTHLIKTRGQQVTLRCSPKSGHDTVSWYQQALGQGPQFIFQYYEEEERQRGNFPDRFSGHQFPNYSSELNVNALLLGDSALYLCASSLGGGNQETQYFGPGTRLLVL.

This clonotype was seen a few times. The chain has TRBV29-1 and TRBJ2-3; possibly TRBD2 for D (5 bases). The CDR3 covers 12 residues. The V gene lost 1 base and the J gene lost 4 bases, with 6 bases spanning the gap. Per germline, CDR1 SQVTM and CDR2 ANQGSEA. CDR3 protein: CSVEVEADTQYF. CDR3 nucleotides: TGCAGCGTTGAAGTGGAGGCAGATACGCAGTATTTT.

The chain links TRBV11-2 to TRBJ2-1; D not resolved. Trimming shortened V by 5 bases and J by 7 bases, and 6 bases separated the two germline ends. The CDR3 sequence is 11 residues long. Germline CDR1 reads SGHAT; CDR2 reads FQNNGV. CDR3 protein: CASSRRNEQFF. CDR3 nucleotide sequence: TGTGCCAGCAGCCGAAGGAATGAGCAGTTCTTC.

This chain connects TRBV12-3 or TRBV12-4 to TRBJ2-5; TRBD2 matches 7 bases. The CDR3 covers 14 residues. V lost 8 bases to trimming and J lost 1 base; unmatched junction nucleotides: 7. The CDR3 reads CASRTGGGQETQYF. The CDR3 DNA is TGTGCCAGCCGGACCGGCGGGGGCCAAGAGACCCAGTACTTC.

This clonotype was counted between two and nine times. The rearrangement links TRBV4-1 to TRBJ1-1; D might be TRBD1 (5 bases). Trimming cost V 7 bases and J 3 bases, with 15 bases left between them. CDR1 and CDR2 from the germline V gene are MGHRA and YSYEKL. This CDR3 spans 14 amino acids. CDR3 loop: CASTRDSLDTEAFF. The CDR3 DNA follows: TGCGCCAGCACCCGCGACAGTCTTGACACTGAAGCTTTCTTT.

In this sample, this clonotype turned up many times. DNA for the CDR3: TGTGCCAGCAGTTTTGGTGCTGGGGACGAGGACTACAATGAGCAGTTCTTC. Its protein is CASSFGAGDEDYNEQFF. The gene calls are TRBV27 and TRBJ2-1; the D gene could be TRBD1 or TRBD2 (5 bases each). Germline loops: CDR1 MNHEY, CDR2 SMNVEV (reference sequence). Between the trimmed V and J ends, which lost 3 bases and 3 bases, there was a span of 18 bases. The CDR3 sequence is 17 residues long.

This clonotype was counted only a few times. The CDR3 loop reads CASKLDSYSNQPQHF. The CDR3, as DNA: TGTGCCAGTAAACTGGACAGCTATAGCAATCAGCCCCAGCATTTT. This rearrangement joins TRBV19 to TRBJ1-5, with D maybe TRBD1 (6 bases). V dropped 7 bases and J dropped 0 bases, with 13 bases sitting between them. The CDR3 length is 15 residues. From germline, CDR1 is LNHDA and CDR2 SQIVND (reference sequence).

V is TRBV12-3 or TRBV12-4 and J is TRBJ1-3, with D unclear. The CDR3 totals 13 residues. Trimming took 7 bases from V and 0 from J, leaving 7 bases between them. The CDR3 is CASTLSSGNTIYF. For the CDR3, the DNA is TGTGCCAGCACCCTATCCTCTGGAAACACCATATATTTT.

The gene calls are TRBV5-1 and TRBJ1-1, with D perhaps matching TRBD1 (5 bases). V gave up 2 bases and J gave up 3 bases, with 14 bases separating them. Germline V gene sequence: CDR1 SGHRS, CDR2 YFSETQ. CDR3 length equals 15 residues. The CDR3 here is CASSFPGTAHTEAFF. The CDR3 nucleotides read TGCGCCAGCAGCTTCCCCGGGACGGCGCACACTGAAGCTTTCTTT.

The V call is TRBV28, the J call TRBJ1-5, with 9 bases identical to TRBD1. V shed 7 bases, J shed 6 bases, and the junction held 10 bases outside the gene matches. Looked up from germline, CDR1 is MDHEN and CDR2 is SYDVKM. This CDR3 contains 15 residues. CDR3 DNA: TGTGCCAGCAACATTGGACAGGGGTATGGTCAGCCCCAGCATTTT. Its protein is CASNIGQGYGQPQHF.

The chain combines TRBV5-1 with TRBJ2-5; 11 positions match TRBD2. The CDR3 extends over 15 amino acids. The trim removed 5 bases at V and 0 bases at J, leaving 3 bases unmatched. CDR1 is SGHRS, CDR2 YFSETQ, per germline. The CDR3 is CASRTSGEHQETQYF. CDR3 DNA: TGCGCCAGCAGGACTAGCGGGGAACACCAAGAGACCCAGTACTTC.

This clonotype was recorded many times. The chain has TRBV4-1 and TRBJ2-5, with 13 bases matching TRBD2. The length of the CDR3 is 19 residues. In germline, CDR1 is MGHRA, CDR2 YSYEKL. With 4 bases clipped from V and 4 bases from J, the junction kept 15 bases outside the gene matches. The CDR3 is CASSPPGLAGPLTGETQYF. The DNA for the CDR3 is TGCGCCAGCAGCCCACCGGGACTAGCGGGACCCCTCACCGGAGAGACCCAGTACTTC.

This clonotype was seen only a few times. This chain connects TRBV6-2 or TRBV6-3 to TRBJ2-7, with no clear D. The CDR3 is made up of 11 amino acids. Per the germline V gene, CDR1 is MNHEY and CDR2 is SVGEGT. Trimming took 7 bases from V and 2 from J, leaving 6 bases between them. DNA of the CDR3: TGTGCCAGCACCGGACCCTACGAGCAGTACTTC. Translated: CASTGPYEQYF.

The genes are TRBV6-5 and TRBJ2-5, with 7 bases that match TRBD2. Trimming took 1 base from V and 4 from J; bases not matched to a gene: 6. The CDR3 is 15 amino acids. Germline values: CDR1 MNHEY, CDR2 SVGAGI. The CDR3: CASSYLGGVGETQYF. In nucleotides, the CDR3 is TGTGCCAGCAGTTACTTGGGAGGGGTCGGAGAGACCCAGTACTTC.

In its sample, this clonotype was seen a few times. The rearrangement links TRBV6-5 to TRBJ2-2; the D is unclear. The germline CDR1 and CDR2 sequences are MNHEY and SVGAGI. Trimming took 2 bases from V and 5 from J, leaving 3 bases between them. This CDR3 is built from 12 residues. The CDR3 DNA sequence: TGTGCCAGCAGTTACGATACCGGGGAGCTGTTTTTT. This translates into CASSYDTGELFF.

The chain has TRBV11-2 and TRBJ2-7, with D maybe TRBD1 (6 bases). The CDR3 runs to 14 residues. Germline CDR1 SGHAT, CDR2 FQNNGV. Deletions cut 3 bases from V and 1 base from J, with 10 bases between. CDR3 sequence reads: CASSFTGMSYEQYF. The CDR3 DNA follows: TGTGCCAGCAGCTTCACAGGGATGTCCTACGAGCAGTACTTC.

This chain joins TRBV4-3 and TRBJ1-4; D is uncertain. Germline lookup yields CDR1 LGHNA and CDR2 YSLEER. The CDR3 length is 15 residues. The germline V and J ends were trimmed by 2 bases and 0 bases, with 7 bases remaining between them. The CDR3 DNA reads TGCGCCAGCAGCCAATACGGGTCAACTAATGAAAAACTGTTTTTT. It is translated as CASSQYGSTNEKLFF.

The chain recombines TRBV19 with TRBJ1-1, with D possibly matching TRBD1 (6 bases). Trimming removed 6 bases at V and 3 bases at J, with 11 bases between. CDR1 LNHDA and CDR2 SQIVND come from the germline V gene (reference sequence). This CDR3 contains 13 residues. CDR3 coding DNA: TGTGCCAGTAGCATGAGGGGGTACACTGAAGCTTTCTTT. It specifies CASSMRGYTEAFF. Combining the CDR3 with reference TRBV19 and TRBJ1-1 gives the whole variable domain DGGITQSPKYLFRKEGQNVTLSCEQNLNHDAMYWYRQDPGQGLRLIYYSQIVNDFQKGDIAEGYSVSREKKESFPLTVTSAQKNPTAFYLCASSMRGYTEAFFGQGTRLTVV.

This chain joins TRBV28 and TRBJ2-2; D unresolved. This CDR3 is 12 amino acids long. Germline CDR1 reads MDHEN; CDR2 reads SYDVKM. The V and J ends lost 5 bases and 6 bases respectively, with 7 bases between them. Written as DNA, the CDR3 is TGTGCCAGCAGTCAGTACCCCGGGGAGCTGTTTTTT. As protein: CASSQYPGELFF.